Reported below is one TCR beta chain. Its antigen is still unknown. The sample belongs to a study of cytomegalovirus exposure and HLA in healthy donors. Study findings and constraints: Beyond CMV serostatus, there was no information to go on about immune exposure. In a later analysis, several top co-occurrence clusters appeared linked to parvovirus B19, influenza, CMV and Epstein-Barr virus.

A multiplex PCR was run with 60 Vbeta primers and 13 Jbeta primers. The assay was immunoSEQ multiplex PCR, and TCRdb's table has in-frame clones only and misses some. The sample holds 150,000 to 200,000 clones; almost 80% are singletons and the top ten take 11% to 15%. Between the trimmed V and J ends, which lost 8 bases and 5 bases, there was a span of 13 bases. This CDR3 comprises 12 residues. Germline V gene data show CDR1 as LNHDA and CDR2 as SQIVND (reference sequence). The chain employs TRBV19 and TRBJ2-7, with D possibly TRBD2 on 6 matching bases. This sequence was found in a man aged 45-65 years in good health and CMV-seropositive. The specimen was PBMCs. CDR3 region: CASGDWGNEQYF. CDR3 sequence (DNA): TGTGCCAGTGGGGACTGGGGGAACGAGCAGTACTTC.